This section outlines one T cell receptor beta chain sequence together with its context. Its antigen is not identified. Nominally healthy donors provided the samples, though records likely missed some immune exposures. The PCR employed 60 Vbeta primers together with 13 Jbeta primers. Per the original methods: Unique TCR beta chains totaled some 81 million in a later count, with 8.5 million to 12 million of them shared. Clones were sequenced by immunoSEQ multiplex PCR, and TCRdb holds only the in-frame ones, with some missing. D and trimming come from the DNA, and the V and J calls and clone size come from that table. The data hold approximately 200,000 clones, with almost 85% observed a single time. V lost 0 bases and J lost 6; bases outside the gene matches: 5. Germline CDR1 reads LGHNA; CDR2 reads YSLEER. The CDR3 contains 15 residues. This sample is drawn from a study of cytomegalovirus exposure and HLA in healthy donors. Broader study findings: Likely technical artifact: a cluster of highly shared sequence variants.

The specimen was PBMCs. This chain joins TRBV4-3 and TRBJ2-1; 7 nucleotides match TRBD2. This TCR was sampled from a boy younger than 18 in good health and CMV-seronegative. CDR3 protein: CASSQDGGGFNEQFF. The CDR3 DNA is TGCGCCAGCAGCCAAGATGGGGGGGGTTTCAATGAGCAGTTCTTC.